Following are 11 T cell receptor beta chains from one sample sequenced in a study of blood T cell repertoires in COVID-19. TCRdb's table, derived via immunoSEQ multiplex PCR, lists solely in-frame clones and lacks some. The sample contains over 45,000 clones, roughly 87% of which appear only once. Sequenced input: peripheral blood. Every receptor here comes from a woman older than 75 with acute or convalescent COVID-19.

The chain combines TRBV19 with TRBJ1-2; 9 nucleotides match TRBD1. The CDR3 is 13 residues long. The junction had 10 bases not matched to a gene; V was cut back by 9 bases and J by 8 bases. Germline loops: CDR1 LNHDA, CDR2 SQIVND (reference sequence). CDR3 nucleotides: TGTGCCAGCAGTCCCGGGACAGGGAGCGGCTACACCTTC. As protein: CASSPGTGSGYTF.

The CDR3 region has the DNA TGTGCCACCAGTGACAGTTGGGGGGACAGTCTCACCGGGGAGCTGTTTTTT. Protein sequence: CATSDSWGDSLTGELFF. The chain joins TRBV24-1 to TRBJ2-2, with D possibly TRBD1 on 7 matching bases. The CDR3 totals 17 residues. Germline CDR1 reads KGHDR; CDR2 reads SFDVKD. Trimming removed 4 bases at V and 4 bases at J, with 18 bases between.

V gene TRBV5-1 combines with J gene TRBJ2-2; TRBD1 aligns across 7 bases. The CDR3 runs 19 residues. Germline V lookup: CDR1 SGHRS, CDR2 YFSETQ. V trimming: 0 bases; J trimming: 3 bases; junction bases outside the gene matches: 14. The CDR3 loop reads CASSLALQTGRGDTGELFF. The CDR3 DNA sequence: TGCGCCAGCAGCTTGGCCCTCCAGACAGGGCGTGGGGACACCGGGGAGCTGTTTTTT.

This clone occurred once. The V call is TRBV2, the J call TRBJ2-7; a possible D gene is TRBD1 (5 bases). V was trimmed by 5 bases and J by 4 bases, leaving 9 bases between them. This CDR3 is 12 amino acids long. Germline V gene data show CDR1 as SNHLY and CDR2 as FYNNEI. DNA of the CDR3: TGTGCCAGCAGTCTAGGGGCGTACGAGCAGTACGTC. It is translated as CASSLGAYEQYV.

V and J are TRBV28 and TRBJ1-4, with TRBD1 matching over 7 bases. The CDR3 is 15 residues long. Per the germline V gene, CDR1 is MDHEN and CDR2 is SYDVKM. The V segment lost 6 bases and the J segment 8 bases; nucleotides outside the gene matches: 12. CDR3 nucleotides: TGTGCCAGCAGCTCCCCAGGGGGGACGGGCGAAAAACTGTTTTTT. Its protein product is CASSSPGGTGEKLFF.

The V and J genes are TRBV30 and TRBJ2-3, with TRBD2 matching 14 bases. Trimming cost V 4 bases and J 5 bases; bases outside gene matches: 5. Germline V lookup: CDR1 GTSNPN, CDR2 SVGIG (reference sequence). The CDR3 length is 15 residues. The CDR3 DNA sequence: TGTGCCTGGACTTCAGGACTAGCGGGGGGAGATACGCAGTATTTT. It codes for CAWTSGLAGGDTQYF. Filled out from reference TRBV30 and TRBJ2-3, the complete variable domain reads SQTIHQWPATLVQPVGSPLSLECTVEGTSNPNLYWYRQAAGRGLQLLFYSVGIGQISSEVPQNLSASRPQDRQFILSSKKLLLSDSGFYLCAWTSGLAGGDTQYFGPGTRLTVL.

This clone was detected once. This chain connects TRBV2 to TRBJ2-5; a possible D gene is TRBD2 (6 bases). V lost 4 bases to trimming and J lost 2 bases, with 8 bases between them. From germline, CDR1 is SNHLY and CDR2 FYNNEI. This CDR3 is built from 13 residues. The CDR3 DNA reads TGTGCCAGCAGTGCGGGGACTCAAGAGACCCAGTACTTC. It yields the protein CASSAGTQETQYF.

CDR3 DNA sequence: TGTGCCAGCGCAAACAGTAACTATGGCTACACCTTC. Protein: CASANSNYGYTF. The chain employs TRBV12-3 or TRBV12-4 and TRBJ1-2; D is unresolved. This CDR3 is 12 amino acids long. V dropped 8 bases and J dropped 1 base, with 8 bases sitting between them.

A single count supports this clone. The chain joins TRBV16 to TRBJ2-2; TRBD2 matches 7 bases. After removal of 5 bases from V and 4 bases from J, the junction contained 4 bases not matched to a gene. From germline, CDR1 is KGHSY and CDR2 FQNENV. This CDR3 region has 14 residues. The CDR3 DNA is TGTGCCAGCAGCGGGAGGGACCCCACCGGGGAGCTGTTTTTT. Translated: CASSGRDPTGELFF.

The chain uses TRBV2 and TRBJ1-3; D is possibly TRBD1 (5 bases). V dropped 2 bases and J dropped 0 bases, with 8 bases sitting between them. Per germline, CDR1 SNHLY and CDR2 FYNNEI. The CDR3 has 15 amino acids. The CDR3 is CASSERGYSGNTIYF. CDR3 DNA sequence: TGTGCCAGCAGTGAACGGGGGTACTCTGGAAACACCATATATTTT.

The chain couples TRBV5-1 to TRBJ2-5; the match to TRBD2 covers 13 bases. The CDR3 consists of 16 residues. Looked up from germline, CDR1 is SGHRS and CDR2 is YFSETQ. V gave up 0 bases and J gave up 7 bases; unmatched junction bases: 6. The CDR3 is CASSLAGLAGEGTQYF. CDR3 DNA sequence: TGCGCCAGCAGCTTGGCTGGACTAGCGGGGGAAGGGACCCAGTACTTC.